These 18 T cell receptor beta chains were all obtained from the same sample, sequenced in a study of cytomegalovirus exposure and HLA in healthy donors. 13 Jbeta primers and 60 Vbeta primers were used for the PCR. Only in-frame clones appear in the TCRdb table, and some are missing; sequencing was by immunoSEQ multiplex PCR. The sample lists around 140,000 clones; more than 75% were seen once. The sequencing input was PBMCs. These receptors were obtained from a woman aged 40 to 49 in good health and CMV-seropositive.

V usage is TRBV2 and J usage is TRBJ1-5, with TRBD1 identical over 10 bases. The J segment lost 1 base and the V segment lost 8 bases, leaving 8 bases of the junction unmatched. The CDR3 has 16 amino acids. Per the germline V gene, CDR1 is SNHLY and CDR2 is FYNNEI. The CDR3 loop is CASVPGQGISNQPQHF. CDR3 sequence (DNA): TGTGCCAGCGTCCCGGGACAGGGGATCAGCAATCAGCCCCAGCATTTT.

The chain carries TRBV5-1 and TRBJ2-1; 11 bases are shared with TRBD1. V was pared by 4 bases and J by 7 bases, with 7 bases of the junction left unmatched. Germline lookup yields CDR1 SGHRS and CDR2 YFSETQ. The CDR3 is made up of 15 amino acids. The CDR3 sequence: CASSTGQGALNEQFF. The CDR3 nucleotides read TGCGCCAGCAGCACTGGACAGGGGGCATTAAATGAGCAGTTCTTC.

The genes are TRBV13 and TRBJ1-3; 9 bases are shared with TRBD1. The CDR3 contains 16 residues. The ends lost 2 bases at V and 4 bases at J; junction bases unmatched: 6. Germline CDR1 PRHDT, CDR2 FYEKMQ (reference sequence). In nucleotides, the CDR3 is TGTGCCAGCAGCTTACGGGGACAGGGAAGCGGAAACACCATATATTTT. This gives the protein CASSLRGQGSGNTIYF.

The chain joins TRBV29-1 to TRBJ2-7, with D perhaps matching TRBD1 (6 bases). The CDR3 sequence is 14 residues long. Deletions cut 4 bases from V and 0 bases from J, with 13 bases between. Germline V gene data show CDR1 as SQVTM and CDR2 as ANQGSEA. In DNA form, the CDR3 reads TGCAGCGTTGCCAGACAGGCAAGCTCCTACGAGCAGTACTTC. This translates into CSVARQASSYEQYF.

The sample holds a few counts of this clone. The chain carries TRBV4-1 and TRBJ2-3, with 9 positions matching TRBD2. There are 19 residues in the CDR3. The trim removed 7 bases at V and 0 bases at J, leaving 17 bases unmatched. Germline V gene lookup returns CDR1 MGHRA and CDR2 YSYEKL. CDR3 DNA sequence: TGCGCCAGCACTAAAGAACCCAGCGGGGGGATTGGGAGCACAGATACGCAGTATTTT. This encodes CASTKEPSGGIGSTDTQYF.

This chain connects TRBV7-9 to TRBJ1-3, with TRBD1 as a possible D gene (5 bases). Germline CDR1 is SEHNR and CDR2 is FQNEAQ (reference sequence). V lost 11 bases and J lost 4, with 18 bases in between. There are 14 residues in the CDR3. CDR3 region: CAPGRGFDGNTIYF. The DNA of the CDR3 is TGTGCCCCGGGGAGGGGATTTGACGGAAACACCATATATTTT.

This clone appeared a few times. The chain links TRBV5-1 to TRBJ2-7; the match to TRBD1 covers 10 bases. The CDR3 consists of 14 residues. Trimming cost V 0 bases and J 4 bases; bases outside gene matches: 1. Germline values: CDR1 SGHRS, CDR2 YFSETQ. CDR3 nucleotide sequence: TGCGCCAGCAGCTTGGGGACAGGGGGGTACGAGCAGTACTTC. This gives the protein CASSLGTGGYEQYF.

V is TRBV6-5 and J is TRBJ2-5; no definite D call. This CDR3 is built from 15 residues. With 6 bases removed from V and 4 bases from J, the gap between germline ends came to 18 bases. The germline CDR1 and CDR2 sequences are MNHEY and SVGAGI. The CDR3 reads CASSAGGHPSETQYF. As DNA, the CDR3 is TGTGCCAGCAGCGCCGGCGGCCATCCCTCAGAGACCCAGTACTTC.

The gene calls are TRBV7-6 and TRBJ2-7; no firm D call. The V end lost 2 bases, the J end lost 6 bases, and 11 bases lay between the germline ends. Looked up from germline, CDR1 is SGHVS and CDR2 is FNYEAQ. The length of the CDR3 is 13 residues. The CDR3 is CASSLLVGAEQYF. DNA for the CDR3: TGTGCCAGCAGCTTATTAGTCGGAGCCGAGCAGTACTTC.

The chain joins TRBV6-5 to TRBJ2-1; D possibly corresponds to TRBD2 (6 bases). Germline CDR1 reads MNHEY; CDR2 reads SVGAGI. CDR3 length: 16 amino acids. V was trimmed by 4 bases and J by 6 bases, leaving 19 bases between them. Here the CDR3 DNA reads TGTGCCAGCAGTTCCCTCCTTGGGGGGAGTTTCAATGAGCAGTTCTTC. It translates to CASSSLLGGSFNEQFF.

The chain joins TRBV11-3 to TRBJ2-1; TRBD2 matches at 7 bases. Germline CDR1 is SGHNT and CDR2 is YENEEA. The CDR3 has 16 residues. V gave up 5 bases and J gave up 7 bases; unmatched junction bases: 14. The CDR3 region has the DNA TGTGCCAGCAGCCGTAGGGCGGGGGATATGGGGAATGAGCAGTTCTTC. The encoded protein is CASSRRAGDMGNEQFF. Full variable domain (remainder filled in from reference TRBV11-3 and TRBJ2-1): EAGVVQSPRYKIIEKKQPVAFWCNPISGHNTLYWYLQNLGQGPELLIRYENEEAVDDSQLPKDRFSAERLKGVDSTLKIQPAELGDSAVYLCASSRRAGDMGNEQFFGPGTRLTVL.

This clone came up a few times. CDR3 sequence (DNA): TGTGCCAGCAGGACAGAGACAAACACTGAAGCTTTCTTT. Residues: CASRTETNTEAFF. The V and J genes are TRBV2 and TRBJ1-1; D perhaps matches TRBD1 (5 bases). The germline V gene encodes CDR1 SNHLY and CDR2 FYNNEI. The CDR3 is 13 amino acids. With 6 bases removed from V and 2 bases from J, the gap between germline ends came to 10 bases.

In DNA, the CDR3 is TGTGCCAGCAGTTACTCTCCCATCCCAACCTCCTACGAGCAGTACTTC. Protein sequence: CASSYSPIPTSYEQYF. V is TRBV6-5 and J is TRBJ2-5, with D hard to call. The J call may be wrong; the DNA end is better matched by TRBJ2-7. Germline CDR1 MNHEY, CDR2 SVGAGI. CDR3 length: 16 residues.

In DNA, the CDR3 is TGTGCCAGCAGACATCGGGAGTTAGGTAATGAGCAGTTCTTC. Protein product: CASRHRELGNEQFF. The chain couples TRBV6-5 to TRBJ2-1; D might be TRBD2 (6 bases). Trimming took off 6 bases at V and 7 bases at J, with 16 bases between the two ends. This CDR3 contains 14 residues. CDR1 is MNHEY and CDR2 is SVGAGI in the germline V gene.

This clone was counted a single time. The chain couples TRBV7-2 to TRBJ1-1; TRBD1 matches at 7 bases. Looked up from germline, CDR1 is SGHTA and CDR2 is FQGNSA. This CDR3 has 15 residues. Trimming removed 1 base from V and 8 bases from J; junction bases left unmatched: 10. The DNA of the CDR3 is TGTGCCAGCAGCTTAGGAAGCACCCAGGGACAGGAAGCTTTCTTT. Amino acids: CASSLGSTQGQEAFF. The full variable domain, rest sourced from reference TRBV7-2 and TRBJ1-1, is GAGVSQSPSNKVTEKGKDVELRCDPISGHTALYWYRQSLGQGLEFLIYFQGNSAPDKSGLPSDRFSAERTGGSVSTLTIQRTQQEDSAVYLCASSLGSTQGQEAFFGQGTRLTVV.

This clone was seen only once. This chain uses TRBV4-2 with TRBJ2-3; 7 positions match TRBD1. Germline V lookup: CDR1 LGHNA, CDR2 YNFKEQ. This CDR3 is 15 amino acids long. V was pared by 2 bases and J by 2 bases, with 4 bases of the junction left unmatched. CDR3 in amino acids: CASSQRQGSTDTQYF. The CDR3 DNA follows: TGTGCCAGCAGCCAACGACAGGGCTCCACAGATACGCAGTATTTT.

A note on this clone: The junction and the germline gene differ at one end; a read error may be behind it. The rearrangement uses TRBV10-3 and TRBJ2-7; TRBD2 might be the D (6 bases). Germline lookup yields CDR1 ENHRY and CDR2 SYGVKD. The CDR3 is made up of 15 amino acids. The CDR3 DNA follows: TGTGCCATCGGTGACGTGCGGGGTGGGCCCTACGAGCAGTACTTC. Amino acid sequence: CAIGDVRGGPYEQYF.

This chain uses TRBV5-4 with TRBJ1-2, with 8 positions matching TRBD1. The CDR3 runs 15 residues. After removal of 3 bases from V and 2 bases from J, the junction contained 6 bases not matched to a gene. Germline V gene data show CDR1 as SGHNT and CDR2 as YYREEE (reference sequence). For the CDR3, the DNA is TGTGCCAGCAGCTCACAGGGGGGACTAAACTATGGCTACACCTTC. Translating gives CASSSQGGLNYGYTF.